Below are 30 T cell receptor beta chains sequenced from a single sample in a study of response to subunit inactivated influenza vaccine. Via MiXCR, TCRdb re-called the RT-PCR reads, giving one row per CDR3 protein. This table has about 570,000 distinct CDR3 sequences, around 11% appearing once. This sample comprised PBMCs from blood, obtained on the day of vaccination. The receptors come from a middle-aged man who received an inactivated influenza vaccine.

In nucleotides, the CDR3 is TGCGCCAGCAGCTTGGGGGGGGTTTTCACTGAAGCTTTCTTT. Its translation is CASSLGGVFTEAFF. The chain employs TRBV5-1 and TRBJ1-1, with a tentative D call TRBD1 (5 bases). Trimming removed 0 bases from V and 4 bases from J, with 10 bases in between. CDR1 is SGHRS and CDR2 is YFSETQ in the germline V gene. This CDR3 has 14 amino acids.

This sequence joins TRBV28 and TRBJ2-7, with D hard to call. V was shortened by 5 bases and J by 4 bases, with 18 bases between the two germline ends. Looked up from germline, CDR1 is MDHEN and CDR2 is SYDVKM. There are 15 residues in the CDR3. In DNA, the CDR3 is TGTGCCAGCAGTCTATACCGGCTTGAGGAATACGAGCAGTACTTC. Translation: CASSLYRLEEYEQYF. The entire variable domain, with the rest obtained from reference TRBV28 and TRBJ2-7, is as follows: DVKVTQSSRYLVKRTGEKVFLECVQDMDHENMFWYRQDPGLGLRLIYFSYDVKMKEKGDIPEGYSVSREKKERFSLILESASTNQTSMYLCASSLYRLEEYEQYFGPGTRLTVT.

V and J are TRBV20-1 and TRBJ2-2; 10 bases map to TRBD2. The CDR3 runs to 15 residues. Germline CDR1 DFQATT, CDR2 SNEGSKA (reference sequence). Germline trimming cut 1 base from V and 2 bases from J; bases unmatched to any gene: 1. CDR3: CSARASGRNTGELFF. The CDR3 DNA is TGCAGTGCTAGAGCTAGCGGGAGAAACACCGGGGAGCTGTTTTTT.

The V gene is TRBV18, the J gene TRBJ2-7; TRBD1 aligns across 7 bases. V gave up 3 bases and J gave up 1 base; unmatched junction bases: 6. CDR1 is KGHSH, CDR2 LQKENI, per germline. The CDR3 contains 15 residues. The CDR3 bases are TGTGCCAGCTCACCTGGAGAGACAGGGTCCTACGAGCAGTACTTC. This sequence encodes CASSPGETGSYEQYF.

This clonotype came up a few times. The chain combines TRBV11-2 with TRBJ2-7, with no clear D. V lost 5 bases and J 3 bases, leaving 26 bases between the germline ends. The germline gives CDR1 SGHAT, CDR2 FQNNGV. This CDR3 contains 18 residues. CDR3 loop: CASSPRASYAAIGYEQYF. The CDR3 DNA reads as TGTGCCAGCAGCCCAAGAGCGAGTTATGCCGCAATAGGCTACGAGCAGTACTTC.

The table lists this clonotype with a few counts. J is TRBJ2-4 and V is TRBV3-1, with 11 bases identical to TRBD2. CDR1 and CDR2 (germline): LGHDT, YNNKEL (reference sequence). V shed 1 base and J 2 bases; nucleotides not matched to a gene: 10. This CDR3 region has 19 residues. As DNA, the CDR3 is TGTGCCAGCAGCCAAGTAGTAGCGGGGGGGCTTTTCTCCAAAAACATTCAGTACTTC. Encoded protein: CASSQVVAGGLFSKNIQYF.

The chain has TRBV12-3 or TRBV12-4 and TRBJ1-5; D gene ambiguous. The CDR3 runs 13 residues. Trimming removed 0 bases from V and 6 bases from J, with 6 bases in between. The CDR3 loop reads CASSLANSQPQHF. The CDR3 coding sequence is TGTGCCAGCAGTTTAGCTAACAGTCAGCCCCAGCATTTT.

This clonotype showed up just a few times. The chain combines TRBV5-6 with TRBJ2-3, with 9 bases lining up with TRBD2. CDR1 and CDR2 (germline): SGHDT, YYEEEE. J gave up 1 base and V 3 bases, and 12 bases lay outside the gene matches. The CDR3 spans 18 residues. The chain's CDR3 is CASSYGAGAGGRTDTQYF. CDR3 bases: TGTGCCAGCAGCTATGGGGCGGGAGCGGGGGGCCGCACAGATACGCAGTATTTT.

This clonotype was counted only a few times. This chain connects TRBV5-1 to TRBJ2-1, with 12 bases matching TRBD2. The germline CDR1 and CDR2 sequences are SGHRS and YFSETQ. The CDR3 has 18 residues. Trimming removed 1 base from V and 7 bases from J; junction bases left unmatched: 12. For the CDR3, the DNA is TGCGCCAGCAGCTTGCCTAGCGGGAGGGCCTTCCGGGAGAATGAGCAGTTCTTC. Translated, it gives CASSLPSGRAFRENEQFF.

On this clonotype itself: Since a much larger clone is just one base distant, this may be a read error. The rearrangement joins TRBV29-1 to TRBJ2-5, with unresolved D. The ends were cut back, 4 bases at V and 4 bases at J, with 13 bases in the middle. The CDR3 spans 13 residues. CDR1 is SQVTM, CDR2 ANQGSEA, per germline. The CDR3 here is CSVARRQGETQYF. Here the CDR3 DNA reads TGCAGCGTTGCACGAAGACAAGGAGAGACCCAGTACTTC.

This clonotype was seen only a few times. The genes are TRBV15 and TRBJ2-1; 9 bases fit TRBD1. The J segment lost 6 bases and the V segment lost 3 bases, leaving 6 bases of the junction unmatched. The CDR3 length is 15 residues. CDR1 and CDR2 (germline): LNHNV, YYDKDF (reference sequence). The CDR3 DNA reads as TGTGCCACCAGCAGCCGGGACAGGGAGATCAATGAGCAGTTCTTC. Protein sequence: CATSSRDREINEQFF.

This clonotype has just a few counts. The chain combines TRBV7-2 with TRBJ2-1, with 10 bases matching TRBD2. The CDR3 loop spans 16 amino acids. Germline assignment: CDR1 SGHTA and CDR2 FQGNSA. Germline trimming cut 2 bases from V and 8 bases from J; bases unmatched to any gene: 9. CDR3 protein: CASSLKSSGSSYEQFF. In DNA, the CDR3 is TGTGCCAGCAGCTTAAAGTCTAGCGGGAGTAGCTATGAGCAGTTCTTC.

This clonotype was counted ten times or more. CDR3 bases: TGTGCCAGCAGCCATCGACACAGGGTAACCTACACCTTC. Translation: CASSHRHRVTYTF. This chain joins TRBV3-1 and TRBJ1-2; D may be TRBD1 (6 bases). CDR1 is LGHDT and CDR2 is YNNKEL in the germline V gene (reference sequence). The CDR3 has 13 residues. V shed 3 bases and J shed 10 bases, with 15 bases lying between them.

The chain employs TRBV7-2 and TRBJ2-2, with 7 positions matching TRBD2. The germline gives CDR1 SGHTA, CDR2 FQGNSA. This CDR3 is 15 amino acids long. V shed 6 bases and J 0 bases; nucleotides not matched to a gene: 4. The CDR3 bases are TGTGCCAGCAGGAGGACTAGTGCGAACACCGGGGAGCTGTTTTTT. It is translated as CASRRTSANTGELFF.

The rearrangement links TRBV7-2 to TRBJ2-7, with a possible D match to TRBD1 (7 bases). The germline V and J ends were trimmed by 2 bases and 7 bases, with 15 bases remaining between them. The CDR3 has 14 amino acids. CDR1 is SGHTA, CDR2 FQGNSA, per germline. The CDR3 is CASSLPAGGREQYF. In nucleotides, the CDR3 is TGTGCCAGCAGCTTACCCGCAGGGGGGAGAGAGCAGTACTTC.

The genes are TRBV5-1 and TRBJ1-6; no firm D call. Trimming stripped 4 bases from V and 8 bases from J, with 10 bases between. Germline V gene data show CDR1 as SGHRS and CDR2 as YFSETQ. The CDR3 spans 13 residues. CDR3 nucleotides: TGCGCCAGCAGCCGGGCGGTTGATTCACCCCTCCACTTT. It yields the protein CASSRAVDSPLHF. Filled out from reference TRBV5-1 and TRBJ1-6, the complete variable domain reads KAGVTQTPRYLIKTRGQQVTLSCSPISGHRSVSWYQQTPGQGLQFLFEYFSETQRNKGNFPGRFSGRQFSNSRSEMNVSTLELGDSALYLCASSRAVDSPLHFGNGTRLTVT.

DNA for the CDR3: TGTGCCAGCTCAGACGTCGGGGCTGAGCAGTTCTTC. Its protein product is CASSDVGAEQFF. The chain has TRBV18 and TRBJ2-1; D could derive from TRBD1 or TRBD2 (5 bases each). This CDR3 has 12 residues. Trimming took 5 bases from V and 9 from J, leaving 11 bases between them. Per the germline V gene, CDR1 is KGHSH and CDR2 is LQKENI. Variable domain in full (rest from reference TRBV18 and TRBJ2-1): NAGVMQNPRHLVRRRGQEARLRCSPMKGHSHVYWYRQLPEEGLKFMVYLQKENIIDESGMPKERFSAEFPKEGPSILRIQQVVRGDSAAYFCASSDVGAEQFFGPGTRLTVL.

This clonotype was found a few times. The genes are TRBV7-2 and TRBJ2-3, with D tentatively TRBD2 (6 bases). The V end lost 2 bases, the J end lost 8 bases, and 11 bases lay between the germline ends. In germline, CDR1 is SGHTA, CDR2 FQGNSA. This CDR3 has 13 amino acids. The CDR3, as DNA: TGTGCCAGCAGCTTACTCCACGGGGGTACGCAGTATTTT. Its translation: CASSLLHGGTQYF.

This clonotype appeared a few times. The chain joins TRBV20-1 to TRBJ2-7; 9 bases are a match to TRBD1. With V trimmed by 8 bases and J by 3 bases, 5 bases remained unmatched. This CDR3 spans 12 amino acids. Germline assignment: CDR1 DFQATT and CDR2 SNEGSKA (reference sequence). CDR3 sequence (DNA): TGCAGTCCGAAGGGACAGGGCTACGAGCAGTACTTC. This translates into CSPKGQGYEQYF.

At least ten counts were recorded for this clonotype. V and J are TRBV7-9 and TRBJ1-4; possible D gene TRBD1, 6 bases. The CDR3 consists of 16 residues. The germline gives CDR1 SEHNR, CDR2 FQNEAQ (reference sequence). V was pared by 3 bases and J by 8 bases, with 19 bases between. DNA of the CDR3: TGTGCCAGCAGCTTGACAGGCCTAGGCCAAGGGGAAAAACTGTTTTTT. This sequence encodes CASSLTGLGQGEKLFF.

The sample holds many counts of this clonotype. The CDR3 bases are TGTGCCAGCAGTTCCGGGACAGCCTCCTACAATGAGCAGTTCTTC. This codes for CASSSGTASYNEQFF. This sequence joins TRBV12-3 or TRBV12-4 and TRBJ2-1; 7 positions agree with TRBD1. This CDR3 region has 15 residues. V shed 4 bases and J 0 bases; nucleotides not matched to a gene: 3.

This clonotype was observed a few times. The J gene is TRBJ2-7, the V gene TRBV6-2 or TRBV6-3, with no clear D. Germline V gene sequence: CDR1 MNHEY, CDR2 SVGEGT. The ends were cut back, 5 bases at V and 2 bases at J, with 19 bases in the middle. The CDR3 contains 16 residues. CDR3 coding DNA: TGTGCCAGCAGTAAACGAACTTGGACGTTTCCCTACGAGCAGTACTTC. This sequence encodes CASSKRTWTFPYEQYF.

This sequence joins TRBV12-3 or TRBV12-4 and TRBJ2-1, with TRBD2 matching 12 bases. The length of the CDR3 is 15 residues. The V gene end was trimmed by 7 bases and the J gene end by 5 bases; junction bases not matched to a gene: 6. The CDR3 loop reads CASTRLAGGHNEQFF. The CDR3, as DNA: TGTGCCAGCACCAGGCTAGCGGGAGGGCACAATGAGCAGTTCTTC.

J is TRBJ2-5 and V is TRBV7-8; 8 bases agree with TRBD1. The V and J ends lost 4 bases and 4 bases, in that order; junction bases with no gene match: 8. This CDR3 is 15 amino acids long. The germline gives CDR1 SGHVS, CDR2 FQNEAQ. The CDR3 sequence is CASSSGQGVGETQYF. The CDR3 DNA follows: TGTGCCAGCAGCTCCGGACAGGGAGTTGGAGAGACCCAGTACTTC.

The chain combines TRBV20-1 with TRBJ2-7; perhaps TRBD2 as D (5 bases). V lost 2 bases and J 0 bases, leaving 11 bases between the germline ends. CDR1 and CDR2 (germline): DFQATT, SNEGSKA (reference sequence). This CDR3 has 14 residues. The CDR3 loop is CSARHGVNSYEQYF. In DNA form, the CDR3 reads TGCAGTGCTAGACACGGGGTAAACTCCTACGAGCAGTACTTC.

This clonotype was counted between two and nine times. The chain joins TRBV27 to TRBJ2-1, with 9 bases that match TRBD2. The CDR3 has 16 amino acids. In germline, CDR1 is MNHEY, CDR2 SMNVEV (reference sequence). V gave up 6 bases and J gave up 0 bases; unmatched junction bases: 6. The CDR3, as DNA: TGTGCCAGCAGCTATCTTAGCGGGAGCTCCTACAATGAGCAGTTCTTC. As protein: CASSYLSGSSYNEQFF.

The chain links TRBV5-1 to TRBJ2-2; 13 bases fit TRBD2. Germline CDR1 is SGHRS and CDR2 is YFSETQ. The CDR3 has 18 amino acids. V lost 4 bases to trimming and J lost 1 base; unmatched junction nucleotides: 7. CDR3 sequence (DNA): TGCGCCAGCAGCGATCCTAGACTAGCGGGGGGGAACACCGGGGAGCTGTTTTTT. It translates to CASSDPRLAGGNTGELFF.

The gene calls are TRBV30 and TRBJ1-6; maybe TRBD1 (5 bases). Trimming removed 1 base at V and 9 bases at J, with 13 bases between. This CDR3 spans 14 amino acids. CDR1 is GTSNPN, CDR2 SVGIG, per germline (reference sequence). DNA of the CDR3: TGTGCCTGGAGTGCGACGGGGGGTGGTTCACCCCTCCACTTT. Translated, it gives CAWSATGGGSPLHF.

This clonotype has just a few counts. This chain links TRBV7-2 with TRBJ2-1, with D tentatively TRBD1 (5 bases). CDR3 length equals 16 residues. Trimming took 4 bases from V and 5 from J, leaving 18 bases between them. Germline V lookup: CDR1 SGHTA, CDR2 FQGNSA. CDR3 in amino acids: CASSSLDTRNHNEQFF. Written as DNA, the CDR3 is TGTGCCAGCAGCTCTCTGGACACCCGGAACCACAATGAGCAGTTCTTC.

A word on this clonotype: A read error may explain this, as a much larger clone is one base away. The chain couples TRBV4-3 to TRBJ2-2, with D possibly matching TRBD1 (6 bases). Germline CDR1 LGHNA, CDR2 YSLEER. V was pared by 2 bases and J by 5 bases, with 15 bases between. This CDR3 comprises 16 residues. CDR3 DNA sequence: TGCGCCAGCAGCCAAAACCCAGGGGTGCAGACCGGGGAGCTGTTTTTT. It encodes CASSQNPGVQTGELFF.